One and the same sample provided the 8 T cell receptor beta chains below, sequenced in a study of T cells after yellow fever vaccination (dated by TCRdb to about 2019). In light of the paper, this sample's treatment or condition label describes: live attenuated yellow fever vaccine strain. To prepare the library, 5' RACE was applied. Sequencing relied on an Illumina HiSeq 2500. TCRdb handled the public reads itself, with Q25 trimming in fastp and clone calling in MiXCR, and kept productive beta chains. When rows share a CDR3 protein, they turn into one entry using the most common DNA and genes. This sample is represented by 360,000 or so distinct CDR3 sequences; approximately 10% of them were singletons. The ten most abundant clones make up around 20% of the sample. The source was PBMCs, collected on the day of the first yellow fever vaccination. These receptors came from a man aged 18 to 29 who received the YFV17D yellow fever vaccine.

The chain combines TRBV20-1 with TRBJ1-2; D gene unclear. Trimming took 1 base from V and 7 from J, leaving 22 bases between them. CDR1 and CDR2 from the germline V gene are DFQATT and SNEGSKA (reference sequence). The CDR3 totals 16 residues. CDR3 bases: TGCAGTGCTAGAGCGAGGGCAGATACGATCTTCGGTGGCTACACCTTC. Amino acids: CSARARADTIFGGYTF.

This clonotype was counted ten times or more. The chain carries TRBV5-1 and TRBJ2-2, with TRBD2 matching over 11 bases. CDR1 SGHRS and CDR2 YFSETQ come from the germline V gene. This CDR3 is built from 16 residues. After removal of 3 bases from V and 4 bases from J, the junction contained 5 bases not matched to a gene. CDR3 protein: CASSSSGTSGTGELFF. DNA for the CDR3: TGCGCCAGCAGCTCGTCCGGGACTAGCGGCACCGGGGAGCTGTTTTTT.

The rearrangement uses TRBV7-9 and TRBJ2-7; 10 nucleotides align to TRBD1. V was clipped by 1 base and J by 3 bases; unmatched bases: 6. Germline V gene sequence: CDR1 SEHNR, CDR2 FQNEAQ (reference sequence). CDR3 length equals 16 residues. The CDR3: CASSLVGTGALYEQYF. The CDR3 DNA is TGTGCCAGCAGCTTAGTAGGGACAGGGGCTCTCTACGAGCAGTACTTC.

The gene calls are TRBV7-2 and TRBJ2-3; D not certain. Trimming removed 5 bases at V and 6 bases at J, with 12 bases between. The CDR3 has 13 amino acids. CDR1 and CDR2 (germline): SGHTA, FQGNSA. In nucleotides, the CDR3 is TGTGCCAGCAGCGAGGTCCAGGTGGATACGCAGTATTTT. Amino acids: CASSEVQVDTQYF.

There are a few counts of this clonotype. The chain has TRBV12-3 or TRBV12-4 and TRBJ2-1; D may correspond to TRBD1 or TRBD2 (6 bases each). Trimming removed 6 bases at V and 5 bases at J, with 26 bases between. There are 18 residues in the CDR3. The CDR3 here is CASRSFRGVGAADNEQFF. The CDR3 coding sequence is TGTGCCAGCAGATCCTTTAGGGGGGTGGGGGCTGCTGACAATGAGCAGTTCTTC.

This clonotype appeared a few times. This chain connects TRBV5-1 to TRBJ2-1; TRBD1 aligns across 7 bases. Germline loops: CDR1 SGHRS, CDR2 YFSETQ. The CDR3 totals 16 residues. V lost 2 bases, J lost 0 bases, and 5 bases stayed unmatched. CDR3 bases: TGCGCCAGCAGCTTAACAGGGGATTTCTCCTACAATGAGCAGTTCTTC. This gives the protein CASSLTGDFSYNEQFF.

The chain is built from TRBV19 and TRBJ1-1, with TRBD1 matching 8 bases. From germline, CDR1 is LNHDA and CDR2 SQIVND (reference sequence). This CDR3 has 14 amino acids. Germline trimming cut 3 bases from V and 6 bases from J; bases unmatched to any gene: 6. DNA of the CDR3: TGTGCCAGTAGTATGGCAGGGGGCTGGGCTGAAGCTTTCTTT. Translating gives CASSMAGGWAEAFF.

This clonotype was seen a few times. The chain recombines TRBV6-5 with TRBJ2-4; D unclear. The CDR3 covers 15 residues. Trimming removed 4 bases from V and 4 bases from J, with 14 bases in between. Germline lookup yields CDR1 MNHEY and CDR2 SVGAGI. Here the CDR3 reads CASSSPGQEKNIQYF. As DNA, the CDR3 is TGTGCCAGCAGTTCGCCGGGCCAGGAAAAAAACATTCAGTACTTC.